This is a list of T cell receptor beta chains from one sample in a study of blood T cell repertoires in COVID-19. Repertoires were generated with immunoSEQ multiplex PCR, while TCRdb's copy carries only in-frame clones and drops some. The table has approximately 93,000 clones, 86% seen once; the top ten hold less than 35%. Material for sequencing was peripheral blood. The source of these receptors is a man between 50 and 59 years old with active or convalescent COVID-19. Both conserved end residues are part of each CDR3. A D gene is named only where the DNA matches it firmly. Size values are once, few and many counts, or a class for expanded clones, and some rows have none.

len: 14; abundance: .; v_gene: TRBV6-5; j_gene: TRBJ1-3; d_gene: .; CDR3aa: CASGSGGAGNTIYF; CDR3nt: TGTGCCAGCGGGTCTGGGGGGGCCGGAAACACCATATATTTT
len: 17; abundance: .; v_gene: TRBV6-1; j_gene: TRBJ1-2; d_gene: .; CDR3aa: CASSEALRRRGRNGYTF; CDR3nt: TGTGCCAGCAGTGAAGCGCTTCGGAGGAGGGGAAGGAATGGCTACACCTTC
len: 16; abundance: .; v_gene: TRBV6-5; j_gene: TRBJ2-3; d_gene: TRBD2; CDR3aa: CASSYSNGLAGDTQYF; CDR3nt: TGTGCCAGCAGTTACTCGAACGGACTAGCGGGGGATACGCAGTATTTT
len: 16; abundance: .; v_gene: TRBV24-1; j_gene: TRBJ1-4; d_gene: TRBD1; CDR3aa: CATSDPRDRAGEKLFF; CDR3nt: TGTGCCACCAGTGACCCCCGGGACAGGGCTGGTGAAAAACTGTTTTTT
len: 19; abundance: .; v_gene: TRBV2; j_gene: TRBJ2-1; d_gene: TRBD2; CDR3aa: CASSEVERGGRPTSNEQFF; CDR3nt: TGTGCCAGCAGTGAAGTTGAGCGGGGGGGACGCCCGACGAGCAATGAGCAGTTCTTC
len: 17; abundance: .; v_gene: TRBV7-8; j_gene: TRBJ2-4; d_gene: TRBD1; CDR3aa: CASSFAGTGRPENIQYF; CDR3nt: TGTGCCAGCAGCTTCGCCGGGACAGGGAGACCCGAAAACATTCAGTACTTC
len: 14; abundance: .; v_gene: TRBV11-2; j_gene: TRBJ1-3; d_gene: .; CDR3aa: CASSYTGSGNTIYF; CDR3nt: TGTGCCAGCAGCTACACAGGGTCTGGAAACACCATATATTTT
len: 15; abundance: once; v_gene: TRBV25-1; j_gene: TRBJ2-7; d_gene: .; CDR3aa: CASSESLGGSYEQYF; CDR3nt: TGTGCCAGCAGTGAATCTCTGGGGGGTTCCTACGAGCAGTACTTC
len: 16; abundance: once; v_gene: TRBV6-2/TRBV6-3; j_gene: TRBJ2-7; d_gene: TRBD2; CDR3aa: CASSYPDRGSPYEQYF; CDR3nt: TGTGCCAGCAGTTACCCTGATCGCGGGAGCCCATACGAGCAGTACTTC
len: 17; abundance: .; v_gene: TRBV3-1/TRBV3-2; j_gene: TRBJ2-1; d_gene: TRBD2; CDR3aa: CASSQSSGRSSYNEQFF; CDR3nt: TGTGCCAGCAGCCAGTCTAGCGGGAGAAGCTCCTACAATGAGCAGTTCTTC
len: 13; abundance: .; v_gene: TRBV12-3/TRBV12-4; j_gene: TRBJ1-1; d_gene: TRBD1; CDR3aa: CASSLNRGTEAFF; CDR3nt: TGTGCCAGCAGTTTAAACAGGGGTACTGAAGCTTTCTTT
len: 14; abundance: .; v_gene: TRBV4-2; j_gene: TRBJ2-7; d_gene: TRBD1; CDR3aa: CASSRDRELYEQYF; CDR3nt: TGTGCCAGCAGCCGGGACAGGGAATTATACGAGCAGTACTTC
len: 16; abundance: .; v_gene: TRBV5-1; j_gene: TRBJ2-1; d_gene: TRBD2; CDR3aa: CASIRASGGQYNEQFF; CDR3nt: TGCGCCAGCATTAGGGCTAGCGGGGGGCAATACAATGAGCAGTTCTTC
len: 15; abundance: .; v_gene: TRBV19; j_gene: TRBJ2-5; d_gene: TRBD1; CDR3aa: CASSTTGTGQETQYF; CDR3nt: TGTGCCAGTAGTACCACCGGGACAGGGCAAGAGACCCAGTACTTC
len: 14; abundance: once; v_gene: TRBV19; j_gene: TRBJ1-4; d_gene: .; CDR3aa: CASKRTPGNEKLFF; CDR3nt: TGTGCCAGTAAGAGGACACCCGGAAATGAAAAACTGTTTTTT
len: 16; abundance: .; v_gene: TRBV18; j_gene: TRBJ1-3; d_gene: .; CDR3aa: CASSPSAGNTGNTIYF; CDR3nt: TGTGCCAGCTCACCCTCCGCAGGGAACACTGGAAACACCATATATTTT
len: 15; abundance: .; v_gene: TRBV7-2; j_gene: TRBJ2-2; d_gene: TRBD1; CDR3aa: CASSYRQGDTGELFF; CDR3nt: TGTGCCAGCAGCTATCGACAGGGGGACACCGGGGAGCTGTTTTTT
len: 16; abundance: few; v_gene: TRBV4-3; j_gene: TRBJ2-3; d_gene: TRBD2; CDR3aa: CASSQQLAGGPDTQYF; CDR3nt: TGCGCCAGCAGCCAACAACTAGCGGGGGGACCAGATACGCAGTATTTT
len: 17; abundance: .; v_gene: TRBV7-2; j_gene: TRBJ2-5; d_gene: .; CDR3aa: CASSLGGQGGGQETQYF; CDR3nt: TGTGCCAGCAGCTTAGGGGGCCAAGGGGGTGGACAAGAGACCCAGTACTTC
len: 14; abundance: .; v_gene: TRBV30; j_gene: TRBJ2-7; d_gene: TRBD1; CDR3aa: CAWSLDRGHYEQYF; CDR3nt: TGTGCCTGGAGTTTAGACAGGGGGCACTACGAGCAGTACTTC
len: 15; abundance: .; v_gene: TRBV19; j_gene: TRBJ2-7; d_gene: TRBD1; CDR3aa: CASSTGGANFYEQYF; CDR3nt: TGTGCCAGTAGTACAGGGGGAGCGAACTTCTACGAGCAGTACTTC
len: 12; abundance: .; v_gene: TRBV9; j_gene: TRBJ2-5; d_gene: .; CDR3aa: CASSGGGETQYF; CDR3nt: TGTGCCAGCAGCGGGGGAGGAGAGACCCAGTACTTC
len: 19; abundance: .; v_gene: TRBV5-3; j_gene: TRBJ2-2; d_gene: TRBD2; CDR3aa: CARSLYPTSGSSTTGELFF; CDR3nt: TGTGCCAGAAGCTTGTATCCGACTAGCGGGAGCTCGACCACCGGGGAGCTGTTTTTT
len: 12; abundance: .; v_gene: TRBV12-3/TRBV12-4; j_gene: TRBJ1-5; d_gene: TRBD1; CDR3aa: CASRTGNQPQHF; CDR3nt: TGTGCCAGCAGGACAGGGAATCAGCCCCAGCATTTT
len: 14; abundance: .; v_gene: TRBV6-2/TRBV6-3; j_gene: TRBJ2-1; d_gene: TRBD2; CDR3aa: CASSARLAGGEQFF; CDR3nt: TGTGCCAGCAGTGCAAGACTAGCGGGGGGTGAGCAGTTCTTC
len: 17; abundance: .; v_gene: TRBV10-3; j_gene: TRBJ2-3; d_gene: TRBD2; CDR3aa: CAISESISSGLTDTQYF; CDR3nt: TGTGCCATCAGTGAGTCGATCTCTAGCGGTTTAACAGATACGCAGTATTTT
len: 15; abundance: .; v_gene: TRBV28; j_gene: TRBJ1-6; d_gene: TRBD1; CDR3aa: CASSPGDRVWSPLHF; CDR3nt: TGTGCCAGCAGTCCAGGGGACAGGGTATGGTCACCCCTCCACTTT
len: 14; abundance: .; v_gene: TRBV5-1; j_gene: TRBJ2-1; d_gene: .; CDR3aa: CASSLGRQMGEQFF; CDR3nt: TGCGCCAGCAGCTTGGGCAGACAGATGGGTGAGCAGTTCTTC
len: 16; abundance: .; v_gene: TRBV27; j_gene: TRBJ2-7; d_gene: TRBD1; CDR3aa: CASSWSGQGATSEQYF; CDR3nt: TGTGCCAGCAGTTGGTCCGGACAGGGGGCAACGTCCGAGCAGTACTTC
len: 14; abundance: .; v_gene: TRBV11-2; j_gene: TRBJ2-3; d_gene: .; CDR3aa: CASSLRGAGDTQYF; CDR3nt: TGTGCCAGCAGCTTACGGGGGGCGGGAGATACGCAGTATTTT
len: 17; abundance: .; v_gene: TRBV27; j_gene: TRBJ2-7; d_gene: TRBD1; CDR3aa: CASSKAYLQGSSYEQYF; CDR3nt: TGTGCCAGCAGTAAGGCGTATTTACAGGGGTCATCTTACGAGCAGTACTTC
len: 14; abundance: many; v_gene: TRBV6-5; j_gene: TRBJ1-5; d_gene: .; CDR3aa: CASSYLSGLQPQHF; CDR3nt: TGTGCCAGCAGTTACTTGTCAGGGCTTCAGCCCCAGCATTTT
len: 16; abundance: .; v_gene: TRBV5-4; j_gene: TRBJ1-4; d_gene: .; CDR3aa: CASSEHDRLTNEKLFF; CDR3nt: TGTGCCAGCAGCGAACACGACAGGCTAACTAATGAAAAACTGTTTTTT
len: 13; abundance: .; v_gene: TRBV10-3; j_gene: TRBJ2-5; d_gene: TRBD1; CDR3aa: CAIRQGSQETQYF; CDR3nt: TGTGCCATTAGACAGGGGAGCCAAGAGACCCAGTACTTC
len: 18; abundance: .; v_gene: TRBV19; j_gene: TRBJ2-1; d_gene: TRBD2; CDR3aa: CASSIFLGTSGRDNEQFF; CDR3nt: TGTGCCAGTAGTATATTTCTAGGGACTAGCGGGAGGGACAATGAGCAGTTCTTC
len: 12; abundance: .; v_gene: TRBV7-2; j_gene: TRBJ2-7; d_gene: .; CDR3aa: CASSSVSYEQYF; CDR3nt: TGTGCCAGCAGCTCCGTTTCCTACGAGCAGTACTTC
len: 14; abundance: .; v_gene: TRBV7-2; j_gene: TRBJ1-3; d_gene: .; CDR3aa: CASSPLISGNTIYF; CDR3nt: TGTGCCAGCAGCCCCCTTATATCTGGAAACACCATATATTTT
len: 13; abundance: .; v_gene: TRBV6-6; j_gene: TRBJ2-5; d_gene: TRBD1; CDR3aa: CASRGQIQETQYF; CDR3nt: TGTGCCAGCAGGGGACAGATCCAAGAGACCCAGTACTTC
len: 12; abundance: .; v_gene: TRBV28; j_gene: TRBJ2-1; d_gene: .; CDR3aa: CATLGGLYEQFF; CDR3nt: TGTGCCACCCTAGGAGGCTTGTATGAGCAGTTCTTC
len: 16; abundance: .; v_gene: TRBV5-1; j_gene: TRBJ2-3; d_gene: TRBD1; CDR3aa: CASSLGQGAVTDTQYF; CDR3nt: TGCGCCAGCAGCTTAGGACAGGGGGCGGTCACAGATACGCAGTATTTT
len: 17; abundance: .; v_gene: TRBV20-1; j_gene: TRBJ2-2; d_gene: TRBD2; CDR3aa: CSASLEGLAENTGELFF; CDR3nt: TGCAGTGCTAGTCTCGAGGGACTAGCGGAAAACACCGGGGAGCTGTTTTTT